This entry describes one T cell receptor beta chain. The data stem from a study of blood T cell repertoires in COVID-19. The wider study: Acute and convalescent COVID-19 samples came from the United States, Italy and Spain. Sources were T cells, B-cell-depleted T cells, or PBMCs; the material itself was cDNA or gDNA.

This CDR3 contains 13 residues. Germline V gene data show CDR1 as LNHDA and CDR2 as SQIVND (reference sequence). V lost 8 bases and J lost 5, with 15 bases in between. Original methodology: Reference gene primers were amplified, and this amplification served to estimate nucleated cell counts. The repertoire was sequenced with immunoSEQ multiplex PCR; TCRdb's copy has only in-frame clones and lacks some. That table is the source of V, J and clone size, and D and trimming were worked out from the DNA. This sample has 75,000 to 80,000 clones, with 88% found just once. This sequence originates from a human donor in a cohort sampled during active COVID-19. The sample was peripheral blood. This chain uses TRBV19 with TRBJ2-5, with D perhaps matching TRBD2 (6 bases). The CDR3 protein is CASGELGGETQYF. CDR3 nucleotides: TGTGCCAGTGGGGAGCTTGGGGGGGAGACCCAGTACTTC. The full variable domain, completed using reference TRBV19 and TRBJ2-5, is DGGITQSPKYLFRKEGQNVTLSCEQNLNHDAMYWYRQDPGQGLRLIYYSQIVNDFQKGDIAEGYSVSREKKESFPLTVTSAQKNPTAFYLCASGELGGETQYFGPGTRLLVL.